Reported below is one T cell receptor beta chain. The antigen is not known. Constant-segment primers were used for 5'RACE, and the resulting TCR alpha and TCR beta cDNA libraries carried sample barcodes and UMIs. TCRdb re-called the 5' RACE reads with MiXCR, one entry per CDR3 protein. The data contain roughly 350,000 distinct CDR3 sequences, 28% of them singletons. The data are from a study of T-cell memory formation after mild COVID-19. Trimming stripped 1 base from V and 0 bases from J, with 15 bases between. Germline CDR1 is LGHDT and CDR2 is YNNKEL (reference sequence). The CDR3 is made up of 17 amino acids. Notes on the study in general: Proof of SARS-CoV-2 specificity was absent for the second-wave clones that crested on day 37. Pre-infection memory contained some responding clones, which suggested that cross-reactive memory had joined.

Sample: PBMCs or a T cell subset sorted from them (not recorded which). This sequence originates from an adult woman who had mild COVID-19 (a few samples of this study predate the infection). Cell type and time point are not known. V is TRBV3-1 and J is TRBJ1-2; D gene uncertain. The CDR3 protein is CASSQVGGRTSNYGYTF. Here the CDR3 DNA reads TGTGCCAGCAGCCAAGTGGGAGGGAGAACTTCTAACTATGGCTACACCTTC.